The 22 T cell receptor beta chains listed next were all sequenced from one sample in a study of Ad26.COV2.S vaccination and SARS-CoV-2 variants. Method: immunoSEQ multiplex PCR; TCRdb's copy keeps in-frame clones and lacks some. The profile shows about 400,000 clones, 83% of them singletons. Treatment described: approximately 18 received Ad26.COV2.S at low or high dose, single or two shots; about 5 received placebo; per-sample allocation not given. Samples analyzed were those drawn on day 63 after the first vaccine or placebo injection. The sequencing here drew on peripheral blood, taken in a trial of Ad26.COV2.S vaccine versus placebo. The receptors were gathered from a person between 18 and 65 years old who received the Ad26.COV2.S COVID-19 vaccine or a placebo.

This CDR3 reads CATTRGTGGRNTEAFF. CDR3 DNA sequence: TGTGCCACCACTAGAGGGACAGGGGGCCGGAACACTGAAGCTTTCTTT. The genes are TRBV15 and TRBJ1-1; 12 bases line up with TRBD1. CDR3 size: 16 residues. V lost 7 bases and J lost 1; bases outside the gene matches: 7. Germline-derived CDR1 and CDR2 are LNHNV and YYDKDF (reference sequence). The variable domain in full, with the rest retrieved from reference TRBV15 and TRBJ1-1, is DAMVIQNPRYQVTQFGKPVTLSCSQTLNHNVMYWYQQKSSQAPKLLFHYYDKDFNNEADTPDNFQSRRPNTSFCFLDIRSPGLGDTAMYLCATTRGTGGRNTEAFFGQGTRLTVV.

In its sample, this clone was seen once. The chain carries TRBV5-1 and TRBJ2-7; 9 positions agree with TRBD1. Germline V CDR1 and CDR2: SGHRS, YFSETQ. J gave up 13 bases and V 3 bases, and 8 bases lay outside the gene matches. CDR3 length equals 12 residues. DNA for the CDR3: TGCGCCAGCAGCTCCACCGGGACAGGGTTATACTTC. This encodes CASSSTGTGLYF.

This clone was seen a single time. The chain recombines TRBV4-1 with TRBJ1-2, with unresolved D. The V and J ends lost 11 bases and 4 bases respectively, with 14 bases between them. CDR3 length: 12 residues. The germline CDR1 and CDR2 sequences are MGHRA and YSYEKL. CDR3 loop: CAGGDTAYGYTF. For the CDR3, the DNA is TGCGCCGGAGGTGATACGGCCTATGGCTACACCTTC.

The chain joins TRBV15 to TRBJ2-1, with unresolved D. Germline loops: CDR1 LNHNV, CDR2 YYDKDF (reference sequence). The CDR3 runs 18 residues. V was cut by 0 bases and J by 0 bases, with 15 bases left in between. The CDR3 DNA follows: TGTGCCACCAGCAGAGAAGTCACTGGGCGGAGCTCCTACAATGAGCAGTTCTTC. It yields the protein CATSREVTGRSSYNEQFF.

This chain joins TRBV18 and TRBJ1-6; D gene uncertain. The length of the CDR3 is 15 residues. Trimming shortened V by 2 bases and J by 5 bases, and 10 bases separated the two germline ends. Germline V gene sequence: CDR1 KGHSH, CDR2 LQKENI. CDR3 sequence: CASSPISDHNSPLHF. CDR3 bases: TGTGCCAGCTCACCAATCAGCGATCATAATTCACCCCTCCACTTT.

The chain combines TRBV21-1 with TRBJ1-5. TRBV21-1 is an annotated pseudogene. This CDR3 has 15 amino acids. CDR3 nucleotides: TGTGCCAGCAGCCCCTACGATCCTAGCAATCAGCCCCAGCATTTT. Protein sequence: CASSPYDPSNQPQHF.

This clone showed up just a few times. The chain employs TRBV10-2 and TRBJ1-4, with 9 nucleotides matching TRBD1. This CDR3 contains 14 residues. The V and J ends lost 6 bases and 7 bases, in that order; junction bases with no gene match: 6. Germline CDR1 reads WSHSY; CDR2 reads SAAADI. The CDR3 DNA is TGCGCCAGCAGCCTCGGGACAGGGAGTGAAAAACTGTTTTTT. This gives the protein CASSLGTGSEKLFF.

This CDR3 reads CASSDLSGNTIYF. The CDR3 DNA follows: TGTGCCAGCAGCGACCTCTCTGGAAACACCATATATTTT. The J gene is TRBJ1-3, the V gene TRBV9; D gene unclear. The CDR3 is 13 amino acids. Trimming removed 3 bases at V and 0 bases at J, with 4 bases between. From germline, CDR1 is SGDLS and CDR2 YYNGEE.

The chain carries TRBV27 and TRBJ2-3; the match to TRBD2 covers 11 bases. Germline trimming cut 9 bases from V and 8 bases from J; bases unmatched to any gene: 10. Looked up from germline, CDR1 is MNHEY and CDR2 is SMNVEV (reference sequence). The CDR3 contains 14 residues. DNA of the CDR3: TGTGCCAGTGTAGCGGGGGGGCTAGGGGGTACGCAGTATTTT. Translated: CASVAGGLGGTQYF.

The CDR3 DNA follows: TGTGCCAGCAGTCGACAGGGGGCAGATGAAAAACTGTTTTTT. Translated: CASSRQGADEKLFF. V gene TRBV2 combines with J gene TRBJ1-4, with 10 bases matching TRBD1. Germline loops: CDR1 SNHLY, CDR2 FYNNEI. The junction had 3 bases not matched to a gene; V was cut back by 5 bases and J by 6 bases. The CDR3 has 14 amino acids.

This clone was observed once. The chain has TRBV6-5 and TRBJ2-1; tentatively, D is TRBD1 (5 bases). V lost 4 bases and J lost 6, with 10 bases in between. Germline CDR1 reads MNHEY; CDR2 reads SVGAGI. The CDR3 totals 13 residues. The CDR3 region has the DNA TGTGCCAGCAGTTTCACCCAGGGCAATGAGCAGTTCTTC. It codes for CASSFTQGNEQFF.

This chain connects TRBV24-1 to TRBJ2-1; 13 nucleotides agree with TRBD2. The V gene's germline CDR1 is KGHDR and CDR2 SFDVKD. The CDR3 runs 15 residues. Trimming cost V 7 bases and J 8 bases; bases outside gene matches: 7. CDR3 nucleotides: TGTGCCACCAGGGCGACTAGCGGGGGGATAGATGAGCAGTTCTTC. Translating gives CATRATSGGIDEQFF.

The chain employs TRBV6-2 or TRBV6-3 and TRBJ2-4; 7 bases are shared with TRBD1. V shed 2 bases and J 1 base; nucleotides not matched to a gene: 11. This CDR3 comprises 18 residues. Germline V gene sequence: CDR1 MNHEY, CDR2 SVGEGT. For the CDR3, the DNA is TGTGCCAGCAGTTACGTGGGACAGAATTCTGTGGCCAAAAACATTCAGTACTTC. Protein product: CASSYVGQNSVAKNIQYF.

The chain has TRBV11-2 and TRBJ1-4, with a weak D call TRBD1 (5 bases). V was pared by 0 bases and J by 8 bases, with 13 bases between. CDR1 is SGHAT and CDR2 is FQNNGV in the germline V gene. The CDR3 runs to 15 residues. CDR3 amino acids: CASSLEVQGSEKLFF. The CDR3 DNA sequence: TGTGCCAGCAGCTTAGAGGTCCAGGGTAGCGAAAAACTGTTTTTT. Using reference TRBV11-2 and TRBJ1-4 for the parts outside the CDR3, the full variable domain is EAGVAQSPRYKIIEKRQSVAFWCNPISGHATLYWYQQILGQGPKLLIQFQNNGVVDDSQLPKDRFSAERLKGVDSTLKIQPAKLEDSAVYLCASSLEVQGSEKLFFGSGTQLSVL.

V and J are TRBV7-9 and TRBJ2-2; D might be TRBD1 or TRBD2, each matching 5 bases. Germline CDR1 reads SEHNR; CDR2 reads FQNEAQ (reference sequence). This CDR3 has 17 amino acids. V lost 1 base and J lost 5, with 17 bases in between. CDR3 loop: CASSLGPGPKSTGELFF. In DNA, the CDR3 is TGTGCCAGCAGCTTAGGCCCGGGACCAAAATCGACCGGGGAGCTGTTTTTT.

V is TRBV11-2 and J is TRBJ1-4; D is uncertain. Germline assignment: CDR1 SGHAT and CDR2 FQNNGV. The V end was cut by 0 bases, the J end by 4 bases, with 9 bases between. The CDR3 runs 15 residues. The CDR3 region is CASSLDWRNNEKLFF. CDR3 DNA sequence: TGTGCCAGCAGCTTAGACTGGCGGAATAATGAAAAACTGTTTTTT.

The chain links TRBV9 to TRBJ2-2; a weak D match, TRBD1 (5 bases). The CDR3 contains 15 residues. The germline V gene encodes CDR1 SGDLS and CDR2 YYNGEE. Between the trimmed V and J ends, which lost 2 bases and 1 base, there was a span of 9 bases. The CDR3 loop is CASSVSGQNTGELFF. Written as DNA, the CDR3 is TGTGCCAGCAGCGTGTCAGGACAGAACACCGGGGAGCTGTTTTTT.

The V and J genes are TRBV19 and TRBJ2-7; tentative D call: TRBD2 (5 bases). This CDR3 contains 13 residues. Trimming cost V 7 bases and J 3 bases, with 13 bases left between them. Germline assignment: CDR1 LNHDA and CDR2 SQIVND (reference sequence). The CDR3 sequence: CASTEAVGYEQYF. The CDR3 DNA reads as TGTGCCAGTACGGAGGCTGTGGGCTACGAGCAGTACTTC. Together with reference TRBV19 and TRBJ2-7, the CDR3 gives the full variable domain: DGGITQSPKYLFRKEGQNVTLSCEQNLNHDAMYWYRQDPGQGLRLIYYSQIVNDFQKGDIAEGYSVSREKKESFPLTVTSAQKNPTAFYLCASTEAVGYEQYFGPGTRLTVT.

At least ten counts were recorded for this clone. This chain joins TRBV21-1 and TRBJ2-3; TRBD1, the table's D call, was not compared with the DNA. TRBV21-1 corresponds to a pseudogene. The CDR3 has 15 residues. This CDR3 reads CATSLKGKRTDTQYF. CDR3 coding DNA: TGTGCCACCTCCCTCAAGGGGAAACGCACAGATACGCAGTATTTT.

This clone was picked up one time. The chain is built from TRBV30 and TRBJ1-1; TRBD1 matches 7 bases. The germline CDR1 and CDR2 sequences are GTSNPN and SVGIG (reference sequence). Trimming removed 6 bases from V and 6 bases from J; junction bases left unmatched: 7. The CDR3 has 12 amino acids. CDR3 loop: CACTGDWAEAFF. The CDR3 DNA sequence: TGTGCCTGCACAGGGGATTGGGCTGAAGCTTTCTTT. Supplemented by reference TRBV30 and TRBJ1-1, the full variable domain reads SQTIHQWPATLVQPVGSPLSLECTVEGTSNPNLYWYRQAAGRGLQLLFYSVGIGQISSEVPQNLSASRPQDRQFILSSKKLLLSDSGFYLCACTGDWAEAFFGQGTRLTVV.

This clone was counted a single time. The chain links TRBV30 to TRBJ1-3; D ambiguous. This CDR3 region has 14 residues. The germline V and J ends were trimmed by 2 bases and 0 bases, with 8 bases remaining between them. Per the germline V gene, CDR1 is GTSNPN and CDR2 is SVGIG (reference sequence). CDR3 bases: TGTGCCTGGAGTCGCAGCTACTCTGGAAACACCATATATTTT. Protein product: CAWSRSYSGNTIYF. The full variable domain, with the rest looked up from reference TRBV30 and TRBJ1-3, is SQTIHQWPATLVQPVGSPLSLECTVEGTSNPNLYWYRQAAGRGLQLLFYSVGIGQISSEVPQNLSASRPQDRQFILSSKKLLLSDSGFYLCAWSRSYSGNTIYFGEGSWLTVV.

The V and J genes are TRBV27 and TRBJ1-1; the D gene is possibly TRBD1 (6 bases). Trimming took 3 bases from V and 0 from J, leaving 14 bases between them. This CDR3 is 16 amino acids long. Germline V gene sequence: CDR1 MNHEY, CDR2 SMNVEV (reference sequence). The CDR3 nucleotides are TGTGCCAGCAGTTTGCGCAGGACAGCCATGAACACTGAAGCTTTCTTT. It codes for CASSLRRTAMNTEAFF.